The 21 T cell receptor beta chains presented below share a single source sample, sequenced in a study of blood T cell repertoires in COVID-19. Some clones are missing from TCRdb's copy, which holds only in-frame ones; the method was immunoSEQ multiplex PCR. This table has around 300,000 clones, 88% appearing once. Sample: peripheral blood. All receptors derive from a man between 18 and 35 years old with active or convalescent COVID-19.

Details on this clone: Distinct nucleotide sequences in the sample also encode this CDR3. The gene calls are TRBV27 and TRBJ2-7; a weak D match, TRBD2 (6 bases). The CDR3 has 13 amino acids. Trimming pared 5 bases from V and 1 base from J, leaving 9 bases between. Germline V gene sequence: CDR1 MNHEY, CDR2 SMNVEV (reference sequence). In DNA, the CDR3 is TGTGCCAGCAGTCTGAGCGGGTCCTACGAGCAGTACTTC. Translation: CASSLSGSYEQYF.

V gene TRBV6-4 combines with J gene TRBJ2-1, with D tentatively TRBD2 (6 bases). Deletions cut 2 bases from V and 6 bases from J, with 11 bases between. CDR1 is MRHNA, CDR2 SNTAGT, per germline. This CDR3 spans 14 amino acids. CDR3 nucleotide sequence: TGTGCCAGCAGTGACGACTCGGAGGGCAATGAGCAGTTCTTC. Its protein is CASSDDSEGNEQFF.

This clone was seen ten or more times. V and J are TRBV5-6 and TRBJ1-1; D possibly corresponds to TRBD1 (6 bases). Germline values: CDR1 SGHDT, CDR2 YYEEEE. The CDR3 is 13 residues long. The ends were cut back, 1 base at V and 8 bases at J, with 12 bases in the middle. The CDR3 sequence is CASSLYAGTEAFF. The CDR3 coding sequence is TGTGCCAGCAGCTTGTACGCCGGGACAGAAGCTTTCTTT. Together with reference TRBV5-6 and TRBJ1-1, the CDR3 gives the full variable domain: DAGVTQSPTHLIKTRGQQVTLRCSPKSGHDTVSWYQQALGQGPQFIFQYYEEEERQRGNFPDRFSGHQFPNYSSELNVNALLLGDSALYLCASSLYAGTEAFFGQGTRLTVV.

In the case of this clone: Other DNA sequences in this specimen translate into the identical CDR3. V and J are TRBV5-1 and TRBJ1-1; the D is unclear. Germline V gene sequence: CDR1 SGHRS, CDR2 YFSETQ. Trimming removed 0 bases from V and 0 bases from J, with 9 bases in between. The CDR3 has 15 residues. The CDR3 protein is CASSLVRGLNTEAFF. For the CDR3, the DNA is TGCGCCAGCAGCTTGGTGCGGGGTTTGAACACTGAAGCTTTCTTT. Together with reference TRBV5-1 and TRBJ1-1, the CDR3 gives the full variable domain: KAGVTQTPRYLIKTRGQQVTLSCSPISGHRSVSWYQQTPGQGLQFLFEYFSETQRNKGNFPGRFSGRQFSNSRSEMNVSTLELGDSALYLCASSLVRGLNTEAFFGQGTRLTVV.

The J gene is TRBJ1-4, the V gene TRBV29-1, with TRBD1 matching 8 bases. Looked up from germline, CDR1 is SQVTM and CDR2 is ANQGSEA. With 5 bases clipped from V and 8 bases from J, the junction kept 7 bases outside the gene matches. The CDR3 has 13 residues. The CDR3 DNA reads as TGCAGCGTTTTGGACAGGGTACGCGAAAAACTGTTTTTT. Amino acid sequence: CSVLDRVREKLFF.

This clone came up a few times. The chain carries TRBV4-2 and TRBJ2-7; 7 bases agree with TRBD2. This CDR3 spans 16 amino acids. The ends lost 0 bases at V and 0 bases at J; junction bases unmatched: 5. CDR1 is LGHNA, CDR2 YNFKEQ, per germline. The CDR3 here is CASSQDLGGGSYEQYF. CDR3 DNA sequence: TGTGCCAGCAGCCAAGATCTTGGCGGGGGCTCCTACGAGCAGTACTTC.

The rearrangement links TRBV6-2 or TRBV6-3 to TRBJ2-3, with a possible D match to TRBD2 (5 bases). The germline V gene has CDR1 MNHEY and CDR2 SVGEGT. V was pared by 2 bases and J by 1 base, with 10 bases between. The CDR3 totals 15 residues. CDR3 protein: CASSYVLAGTDTQYF. The CDR3 nucleotides are TGTGCCAGCAGTTACGTGCTAGCCGGCACAGATACGCAGTATTTT.

V gene TRBV4-1 combines with J gene TRBJ2-1; 11 bases fit TRBD2. The CDR3 runs 16 residues. The germline gives CDR1 MGHRA, CDR2 YSYEKL. The J segment lost 6 bases and the V segment lost 0 bases, leaving 4 bases of the junction unmatched. The CDR3 region is CASSQDPGLAGNEQFF. The CDR3 DNA is TGCGCCAGCAGCCAAGATCCCGGACTAGCGGGCAATGAGCAGTTCTTC.

The chain links TRBV3-1 (or the pseudogene TRBV3-2) to TRBJ2-7; 7 bases map to TRBD1. The germline gives CDR1 LGHDT, CDR2 YNNKEL (reference sequence). V shed 2 bases, J shed 5 bases, and the junction held 6 bases outside the gene matches. This CDR3 has 14 residues. The CDR3 loop reads CASSQQGVMDEQYF. DNA for the CDR3: TGTGCCAGCAGCCAACAGGGGGTAATGGACGAGCAGTACTTC.

V gene TRBV19 combines with J gene TRBJ2-1, with 12 bases that match TRBD2. Germline CDR1 reads LNHDA; CDR2 reads SQIVND (reference sequence). V lost 6 bases and J lost 7; bases outside the gene matches: 10. This CDR3 is built from 16 residues. CDR3 DNA: TGTGCCAGTAGATCCCTGGGACTAGCGGGTTTTAATGAGCAGTTCTTC. Translation gives CASRSLGLAGFNEQFF.

The chain is built from TRBV5-5 and TRBJ1-5, with a weak D call TRBD1 (5 bases). V lost 2 bases and J 7 bases, leaving 16 bases between the germline ends. Germline values: CDR1 SGHKS, CDR2 YYEKEE (reference sequence). The CDR3 extends over 15 amino acids. DNA for the CDR3: TGTGCCAGCAGCTTTTCAGGGCACGGGGGGCAGCCCCAGCATTTT. Its protein is CASSFSGHGGQPQHF.

The chain is built from TRBV5-1 and TRBJ2-3, with 10 positions matching TRBD2. The CDR3 covers 16 residues. The germline gives CDR1 SGHRS, CDR2 YFSETQ. V shed 4 bases and J 2 bases; nucleotides not matched to a gene: 7. The CDR3 DNA sequence: TGCGCCAGCAGCCCAGGACTAGCGGAAAACACAGATACGCAGTATTTT. Translating gives CASSPGLAENTDTQYF.

The chain uses TRBV27 and TRBJ1-4; tentatively, D is TRBD1 (6 bases). Trimming left V 5 bases short and J 7 bases short, with 17 bases between. CDR1 is MNHEY and CDR2 is SMNVEV in the germline V gene (reference sequence). The length of the CDR3 is 15 residues. The CDR3 loop reads CASSPLTGLGEKLFF. The CDR3, as DNA: TGTGCCAGCAGTCCACTAACAGGGCTTGGTGAAAAACTGTTTTTT.

This clone was seen a single time. CDR3 nucleotide sequence: TGTGCCAGCAGCCACGGAACACTATCGAATCCCCAGCATTTT. Residues: CASSHGTLSNPQHF. The V and J genes are TRBV5-6 and TRBJ1-5; no definite D call. Germline values: CDR1 SGHDT, CDR2 YYEEEE. With 4 bases removed from V and 10 bases from J, the gap between germline ends came to 18 bases. This CDR3 region has 14 residues.

The rearrangement uses TRBV5-4 and TRBJ2-5, with D possibly matching TRBD1 (6 bases). This CDR3 contains 15 residues. The germline V gene encodes CDR1 SGHNT and CDR2 YYREEE (reference sequence). Trimming took 1 base from V and 5 from J, leaving 15 bases between them. Here the CDR3 DNA reads TGTGCCAGCAGCTTGTATCCAGGGGAAATGGAGACCCAGTACTTC. Its translation: CASSLYPGEMETQYF.

V and J are TRBV6-1 and TRBJ1-2; D is undetermined. This CDR3 is 12 amino acids long. Germline CDR1 and CDR2: MNHNS and SASEGT. V was pared by 2 bases and J by 9 bases, with 10 bases between. The CDR3 sequence is CASSEIQVRYTF. CDR3 coding DNA: TGTGCCAGCAGTGAAATCCAGGTGCGCTACACCTTC.

The genes are TRBV10-3 and TRBJ2-5, with 8 bases aligning to TRBD1. V was clipped by 6 bases and J by 5 bases; unmatched bases: 8. This CDR3 spans 14 amino acids. Germline V lookup: CDR1 ENHRY, CDR2 SYGVKD. The CDR3 sequence: CAIRAGQGGETQYF. In DNA, the CDR3 is TGTGCCATCAGGGCCGGACAGGGTGGGGAGACCCAGTACTTC.

The gene calls are TRBV23-1 and TRBJ1-6; 7 nucleotides line up with TRBD1. TRBV23-1 is filed as an ORF, its function uncertain. The CDR3 is 17 amino acids. V was pared by 0 bases and J by 4 bases, with 6 bases of the junction left unmatched. The CDR3: CASSQSYPGQYNSPLHF. DNA of the CDR3: TGCGCCAGCAGTCAATCATACCCGGGACAGTATAATTCACCCCTCCACTTT.

This clone was detected once. The chain combines TRBV7-9 with TRBJ2-3; maybe TRBD1 (5 bases). The CDR3 spans 15 residues. Trimming took 5 bases from V and 4 from J, leaving 16 bases between them. Germline CDR1 and CDR2: SEHNR and FQNEAQ (reference sequence). CDR3 nucleotide sequence: TGTGCCAGCAGCGGACCGGGCCTAGGGGCAGATACGCAGTATTTT. As protein: CASSGPGLGADTQYF.

This rearrangement joins TRBV7-8 to TRBJ1-1, with D perhaps matching TRBD1 (6 bases). The V and J ends lost 8 bases and 0 bases respectively, with 13 bases between them. Germline loops: CDR1 SGHVS, CDR2 FQNEAQ. This CDR3 is built from 14 residues. In nucleotides, the CDR3 is TGTGCCAGCCGTCAGGGGAGAGTGAACACTGAAGCTTTCTTT. Its protein product is CASRQGRVNTEAFF.

The CDR3 protein is CASSYPGSTGELFF. For the CDR3, the DNA is TGTGCCAGCAGTTACCCAGGGTCCACCGGGGAGCTGTTTTTT. The gene calls are TRBV6-2 or TRBV6-3 and TRBJ2-2, with D possibly TRBD1 on 5 matching bases. V was cut by 2 bases and J by 4 bases, with 8 bases left in between. This CDR3 has 14 residues. Germline values: CDR1 MNHEY, CDR2 SVGEGT.